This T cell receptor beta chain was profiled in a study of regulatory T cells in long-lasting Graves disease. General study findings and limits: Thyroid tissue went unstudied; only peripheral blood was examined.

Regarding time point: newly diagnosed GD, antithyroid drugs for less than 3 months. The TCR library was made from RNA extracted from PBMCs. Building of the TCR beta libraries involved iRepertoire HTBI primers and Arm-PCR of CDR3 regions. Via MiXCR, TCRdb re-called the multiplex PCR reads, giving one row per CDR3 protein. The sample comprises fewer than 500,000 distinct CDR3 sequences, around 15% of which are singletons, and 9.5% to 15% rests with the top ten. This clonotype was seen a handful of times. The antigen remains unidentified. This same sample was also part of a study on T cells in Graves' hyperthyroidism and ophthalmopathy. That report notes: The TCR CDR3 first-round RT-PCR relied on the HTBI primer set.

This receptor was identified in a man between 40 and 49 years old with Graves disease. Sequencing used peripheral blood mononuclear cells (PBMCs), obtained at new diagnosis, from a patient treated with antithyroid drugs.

The CDR3, as DNA: TGTGCCAGCAGCCGACTAGCGGGAGCTGTCGGGGAGCTGTTTTTT. This codes for CASSRLAGAVGELFF. This sequence joins TRBV28 and TRBJ2-2; TRBD2 matches 12 bases. The CDR3 has 15 residues. Germline V gene lookup returns CDR1 MDHEN and CDR2 SYDVKM. The junction had 6 bases not matched to a gene; V was cut back by 6 bases and J by 7 bases.